This entry lists 18 T cell receptor beta chains sequenced from one sample in a study of control samples from healthy donors and cancer patients. Libraries were prepared by immunoSEQ multiplex PCR; TCRdb keeps only in-frame clonotypes and omits some of them. The sample holds fewer than 100,000 clones, approximately 78% seen once. Sequenced material: blood. These receptors originate from a woman aged 55-70 years in good health.

This chain connects TRBV12-3 or TRBV12-4 to TRBJ2-5; D is uncertain. This CDR3 is 12 amino acids long. Trimming took 3 bases from V and 5 from J, leaving 7 bases between them. The CDR3, as DNA: TGTGCCAGCAGTTTTACTTCGGAGACCCAGTACTTC. The encoded protein is CASSFTSETQYF.

This chain connects TRBV7-2 to TRBJ2-7, with 11 nucleotides matching TRBD2. V was clipped by 0 bases and J by 4 bases; unmatched bases: 2. Germline V CDR1 and CDR2: SGHTA, FQGNSA. This CDR3 has 15 amino acids. CDR3 amino acids: CASSLATSGTYEQYF. The CDR3 DNA sequence: TGTGCCAGCAGCTTAGCGACTAGCGGGACTTACGAGCAGTACTTC. Full variable domain (remainder filled in from reference TRBV7-2 and TRBJ2-7): GAGVSQSPSNKVTEKGKDVELRCDPISGHTALYWYRQSLGQGLEFLIYFQGNSAPDKSGLPSDRFSAERTGGSVSTLTIQRTQQEDSAVYLCASSLATSGTYEQYFGPGTRLTVT.

The chain uses TRBV19 and TRBJ1-1, with D unresolved. CDR1 is LNHDA, CDR2 SQIVND, per germline (reference sequence). CDR3 length equals 15 residues. With 5 bases removed from V and 3 bases from J, the gap between germline ends came to 16 bases. This CDR3 reads CASSPMGWADTEAFF. In nucleotides, the CDR3 is TGTGCCAGTAGTCCCATGGGATGGGCAGACACTGAAGCTTTCTTT.

In its sample, this clone was seen once. CDR3 nucleotide sequence: TGTGCCAGCAGTGAACTTGGACAGGGGGCGGAAGCTTTCTTT. This translates into CASSELGQGAEAFF. This chain joins TRBV2 and TRBJ1-1, with 11 bases matching TRBD1. J was trimmed by 8 bases and V by 2 bases; bases with no gene match: 4. CDR1 SNHLY and CDR2 FYNNEI come from the germline V gene. The CDR3 consists of 14 residues.

The chain recombines TRBV28 with TRBJ2-1, with 11 bases identical to TRBD2. V lost 4 bases and J lost 7; bases outside the gene matches: 12. Germline CDR1 and CDR2: MDHEN and SYDVKM. CDR3 length equals 17 residues. CDR3 sequence (DNA): TGTGCCAGCAGTTCCGCTCCCGGGACTAGCGGCCTAAATGAGCAGTTCTTC. It specifies CASSSAPGTSGLNEQFF.

The chain combines TRBV6-1 with TRBJ2-7; D unresolved. The V end was cut by 3 bases, the J end by 0 bases, with 12 bases between. The germline gives CDR1 MNHNS, CDR2 SASEGT. The CDR3 covers 15 residues. The chain's CDR3 is CASSDRGEYSYEQYF. CDR3 bases: TGTGCCAGCAGTGATCGAGGAGAATACTCCTACGAGCAGTACTTC.

The chain couples TRBV29-1 to TRBJ2-1, with TRBD2 identical over 8 bases. The CDR3 sequence is 13 residues long. V gave up 5 bases and J gave up 5 bases; unmatched junction bases: 5. CDR1 and CDR2 (germline): SQVTM, ANQGSEA. CDR3 in amino acids: CSVRRTSNNEQFF. The CDR3 DNA follows: TGCAGCGTTCGAAGGACTAGCAACAATGAGCAGTTCTTC.

The J gene is TRBJ1-2, the V gene TRBV10-1; 10 nucleotides match TRBD1. J lost 3 bases, V lost 6 bases, and 4 bases had no gene match. The CDR3 loop spans 14 amino acids. Looked up from germline, CDR1 is WNHNN and CDR2 is SYGVQD (reference sequence). The CDR3 loop is CASRKTGGDYGYTF. CDR3 DNA: TGCGCCAGCAGAAAGACAGGGGGCGACTATGGCTACACCTTC.

The V call is TRBV5-1, the J call TRBJ2-5; possibly TRBD2 for D (5 bases). Germline V gene lookup returns CDR1 SGHRS and CDR2 YFSETQ. The CDR3 spans 14 residues. V dropped 0 bases and J dropped 5 bases, with 11 bases sitting between them. CDR3 sequence (DNA): TGCGCCAGCAGCTTGGCCCGAGGGAAGGAGACCCAGTACTTC. Translation gives CASSLARGKETQYF.

The gene calls are TRBV5-1 and TRBJ2-1; perhaps D is TRBD1 or TRBD2 (5 bases each). V dropped 0 bases and J dropped 9 bases, with 22 bases sitting between them. The CDR3 is 17 residues long. Germline CDR1 is SGHRS and CDR2 is YFSETQ. Written as DNA, the CDR3 is TGCGCCAGCAGCTTGGGACCCCCCGGACGGGGCCAGGGTGAGCAGTTCTTC. It is translated as CASSLGPPGRGQGEQFF. Variable domain in full (rest from reference TRBV5-1 and TRBJ2-1): KAGVTQTPRYLIKTRGQQVTLSCSPISGHRSVSWYQQTPGQGLQFLFEYFSETQRNKGNFPGRFSGRQFSNSRSEMNVSTLELGDSALYLCASSLGPPGRGQGEQFFGPGTRLTVL.

This rearrangement joins TRBV9 to TRBJ2-1, with TRBD1 as a possible D gene (6 bases). Germline CDR1 and CDR2: SGDLS and YYNGEE. This CDR3 is built from 15 residues. V lost 3 bases, J lost 0 bases, and 10 bases lay in between. In DNA form, the CDR3 reads TGTGCCAGCAGCGCAGGGACAAGCTCCTACAATGAGCAGTTCTTC. Translation: CASSAGTSSYNEQFF. The whole variable domain, filled in from reference TRBV9 and TRBJ2-1, reads DSGVTQTPKHLITATGQRVTLRCSPRSGDLSVYWYQQSLDQGLQFLIQYYNGEERAKGNILERFSAQQFPDLHSELNLSSLELGDSALYFCASSAGTSSYNEQFFGPGTRLTVL.

The chain has TRBV7-8 and TRBJ1-2; D may be TRBD1 (5 bases). This CDR3 has 15 residues. Between the trimmed V and J ends, which lost 7 bases and 3 bases, there was a span of 18 bases. CDR1 and CDR2 (germline): SGHVS, FQNEAQ. The CDR3 sequence: CASTPPRAGHYGYTF. CDR3 sequence (DNA): TGTGCCAGCACCCCTCCCCGGGCAGGGCACTATGGCTACACCTTC.

V gene TRBV6-5 combines with J gene TRBJ2-3; 10 bases align to TRBD2. Germline loops: CDR1 MNHEY, CDR2 SVGAGI. J was trimmed by 11 bases and V by 6 bases; bases with no gene match: 2. The CDR3 runs to 11 residues. The chain's CDR3 is CASRLAGEQYF. CDR3 nucleotide sequence: TGTGCCAGCAGGCTAGCGGGGGAGCAGTATTTT.

This clone has just one count. The rearrangement joins TRBV25-1 to TRBJ2-2; perhaps TRBD2 as D (7 bases). The ends were cut back, 1 base at V and 6 bases at J, with 12 bases in the middle. The CDR3 extends over 15 amino acids. Germline assignment: CDR1 MGHDK and CDR2 SYGVNS. The CDR3: CASSEFREGAGELFF. The CDR3 DNA reads TGTGCCAGCAGTGAATTCAGGGAGGGGGCCGGGGAGCTGTTTTTT.

The chain uses TRBV28 and TRBJ1-5; no definite D call. Trimming removed 1 base from V and 5 bases from J, with 18 bases in between. The length of the CDR3 is 17 residues. Germline assignment: CDR1 MDHEN and CDR2 SYDVKM. The CDR3 here is CASSLYPYPAGDQPQHF. CDR3 nucleotide sequence: TGTGCCAGCAGTTTATATCCATATCCCGCCGGGGATCAGCCCCAGCATTTT.

The chain combines TRBV5-8 with TRBJ2-2; 7 nucleotides match TRBD1. Germline V lookup: CDR1 SGHTS, CDR2 YDEGEE. The CDR3 length is 16 residues. Losses at the gene ends were 1 base for V and 2 bases for J; bases not matched to a gene: 5. In DNA, the CDR3 is TGTGCCAGCAGCTTGTCGGGACAGCTTAACACCGGGGAGCTGTTTTTT. It translates to CASSLSGQLNTGELFF.

This clone appeared once. This CDR3 is CASSLGGRANYGYTF. The CDR3 coding sequence is TGTGCCAGCAGCTTGGGGGGGCGGGCTAACTATGGCTACACCTTC. The genes are TRBV11-2 and TRBJ1-2; tentative D call: TRBD1 (6 bases). Looked up from germline, CDR1 is SGHAT and CDR2 is FQNNGV. V lost 3 bases and J 0 bases, leaving 11 bases between the germline ends. This CDR3 comprises 15 residues.

The chain recombines TRBV14 with TRBJ1-6; D is unclear. The CDR3 has 16 amino acids. V was cut by 6 bases and J by 0 bases, with 12 bases left in between. Germline V gene data show CDR1 as SGHDN and CDR2 as FVKESK. Here the CDR3 DNA reads TGTGCCAGCAGGGGTTATGGAAGCTCCTATAATTCACCCCTCCACTTT. Encoded protein: CASRGYGSSYNSPLHF.